What follows is one TCR beta chain and its context. CDR1 SGDLS and CDR2 YYNGEE come from the germline V gene. This CDR3 has 15 amino acids. V was cut by 3 bases and J by 4 bases, with 16 bases left in between. Repertoires were generated with immunoSEQ multiplex PCR, while TCRdb's copy carries only in-frame clones and drops some. The sample carries more than 400,000 clones, approximately 90% recorded once. Treatment denoted: roughly 19 received Ad26.COV2.S at low or high dose, single or two shots; about 5 received placebo; per-sample allocation not given. Sampling was done on day 63 after the first vaccine or placebo injection. The record originates from a study of Ad26.COV2.S vaccination and SARS-CoV-2 variants.

The chain combines TRBV9 with TRBJ1-1; TRBD1 is a possible D gene (6 bases). This TCR was sampled from a person aged 18-60 years who received the Ad26.COV2.S COVID-19 vaccine or a placebo. This sample comprised peripheral blood, obtained in a trial of Ad26.COV2.S vaccine versus placebo. The CDR3 DNA reads as TGTGCCAGCAGCGCGGAGGCAGGGGTGGGCACTGAAGCTTTCTTT. Its protein is CASSAEAGVGTEAFF.